This entry concerns a single TCR beta chain. Its specificity is unknown. The data originate from a study of T cell responses to AZD1222 COVID-19 vaccine. Study information: Doses given second, at about 4 or about 12 weeks, were pooled.

Trimming removed 4 bases at V and 2 bases at J, with 9 bases between. The germline gives CDR1 SGHRS, CDR2 YFSETQ. CDR3 length equals 14 residues. Clones were read by immunoSEQ multiplex PCR, and TCRdb kept only the in-frame ones, dropping some. The table shows more than 70,000 clones, with roughly 87% occurring only once. Notes on the study in general: Females outnumbered males among donors, who were mostly white British; clonal diversity was possibly underestimated.

The chain recombines TRBV5-1 with TRBJ1-4; D is unclear. The sequence derives from an adult in good health. The sample here was peripheral blood, taken on day 0 of AZD1222 vaccination. CDR3: CASSPRVTNEKLFF. CDR3 nucleotide sequence: TGCGCCAGCAGCCCGAGGGTTACTAATGAAAAACTGTTTTTT.